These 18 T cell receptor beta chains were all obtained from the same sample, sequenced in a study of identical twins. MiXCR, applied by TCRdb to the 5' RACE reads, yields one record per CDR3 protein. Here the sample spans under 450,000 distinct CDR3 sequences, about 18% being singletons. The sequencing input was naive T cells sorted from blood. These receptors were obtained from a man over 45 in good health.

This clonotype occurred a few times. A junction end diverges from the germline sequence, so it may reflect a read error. CDR3 coding DNA: TGCAGTGCTGGGGGACACACTGAAGTTTTCTTT. It is translated as CSAGGHTEVFF. The J gene is TRBJ1-1, the V gene TRBV20-1; possibly TRBD1 for D (6 bases). The CDR3 is made up of 11 amino acids. Germline CDR1 DFQATT, CDR2 SNEGSKA (reference sequence).

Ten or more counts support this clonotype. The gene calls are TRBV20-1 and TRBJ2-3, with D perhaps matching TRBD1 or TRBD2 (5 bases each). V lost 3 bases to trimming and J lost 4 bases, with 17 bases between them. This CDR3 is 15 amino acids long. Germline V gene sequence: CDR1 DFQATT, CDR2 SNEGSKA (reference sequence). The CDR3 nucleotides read TGCAGTGCTAGGGGGGAATTGGGCAAAGCAGATACGCAGTATTTT. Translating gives CSARGELGKADTQYF.

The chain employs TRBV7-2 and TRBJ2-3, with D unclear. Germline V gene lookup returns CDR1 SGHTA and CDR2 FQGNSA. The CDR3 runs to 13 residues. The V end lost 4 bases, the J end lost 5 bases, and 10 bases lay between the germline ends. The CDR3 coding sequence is TGTGCCAGCAGCTGGCTCCTTCGAGATACGCAGTATTTT. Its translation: CASSWLLRDTQYF. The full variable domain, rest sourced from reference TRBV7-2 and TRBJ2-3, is GAGVSQSPSNKVTEKGKDVELRCDPISGHTALYWYRQSLGQGLEFLIYFQGNSAPDKSGLPSDRFSAERTGGSVSTLTIQRTQQEDSAVYLCASSWLLRDTQYFGPGTRLTVL.

The CDR3 DNA reads TGTGCCAGCAGCCCGTCGGATACAGTCAATCAGCCCCAGCATTTT. The encoded protein is CASSPSDTVNQPQHF. This chain connects TRBV7-9 to TRBJ1-5, with D uncertain. The CDR3 has 15 residues. Deletions cut 5 bases from V and 3 bases from J, with 14 bases between. Germline V gene data show CDR1 as SEHNR and CDR2 as FQNEAQ (reference sequence).

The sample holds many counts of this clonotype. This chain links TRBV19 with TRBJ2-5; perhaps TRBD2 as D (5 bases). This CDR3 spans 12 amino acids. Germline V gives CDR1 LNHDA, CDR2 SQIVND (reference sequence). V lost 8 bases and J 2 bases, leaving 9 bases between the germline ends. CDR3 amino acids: CASGSGQETQYF. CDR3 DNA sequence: TGTGCCAGTGGGTCGGGGCAAGAGACCCAGTACTTC.

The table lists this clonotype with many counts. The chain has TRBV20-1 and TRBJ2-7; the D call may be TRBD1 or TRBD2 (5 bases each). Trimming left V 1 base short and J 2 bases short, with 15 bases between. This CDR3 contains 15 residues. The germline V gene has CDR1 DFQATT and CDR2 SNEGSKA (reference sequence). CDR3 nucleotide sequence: TGCAGTGCTAGAGTAATCCCCGGGGCCGCCTACGAGCAGTACTTC. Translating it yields CSARVIPGAAYEQYF.

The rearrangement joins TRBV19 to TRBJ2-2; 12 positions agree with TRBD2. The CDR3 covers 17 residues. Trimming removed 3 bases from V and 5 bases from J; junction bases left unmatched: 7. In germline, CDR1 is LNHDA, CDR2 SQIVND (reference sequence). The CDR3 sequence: CASSIRTSGVPTGELFF. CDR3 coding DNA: TGTGCCAGTAGTATTCGGACTAGCGGGGTCCCTACCGGGGAGCTGTTTTTT. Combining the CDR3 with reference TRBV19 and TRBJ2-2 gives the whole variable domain DGGITQSPKYLFRKEGQNVTLSCEQNLNHDAMYWYRQDPGQGLRLIYYSQIVNDFQKGDIAEGYSVSREKKESFPLTVTSAQKNPTAFYLCASSIRTSGVPTGELFFGEGSRLTVL.

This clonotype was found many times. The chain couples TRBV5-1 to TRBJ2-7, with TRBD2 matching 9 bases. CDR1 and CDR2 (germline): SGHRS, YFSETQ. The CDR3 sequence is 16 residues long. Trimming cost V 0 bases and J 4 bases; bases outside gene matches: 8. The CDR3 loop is CASSLGGLAGTYEQYF. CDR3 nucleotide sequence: TGCGCCAGCAGCTTGGGAGGCCTAGCGGGGACTTACGAGCAGTACTTC.

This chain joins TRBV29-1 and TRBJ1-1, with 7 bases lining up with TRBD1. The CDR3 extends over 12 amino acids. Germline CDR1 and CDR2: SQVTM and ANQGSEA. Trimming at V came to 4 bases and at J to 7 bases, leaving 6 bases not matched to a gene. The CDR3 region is CSVGRGRGEAFF. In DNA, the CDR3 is TGCAGCGTTGGCAGGGGGAGGGGTGAAGCTTTCTTT.

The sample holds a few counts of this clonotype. CDR3 nucleotide sequence: TGTGCCTGGAGTGTACTATCGGTGAACTATGGCTACACCTTC. Translating it yields CAWSVLSVNYGYTF. The chain combines TRBV30 with TRBJ1-2; D is undetermined. Trimming shortened V by 0 bases and J by 2 bases, and 10 bases separated the two germline ends. Looked up from germline, CDR1 is GTSNPN and CDR2 is SVGIG (reference sequence). The CDR3 covers 14 residues.

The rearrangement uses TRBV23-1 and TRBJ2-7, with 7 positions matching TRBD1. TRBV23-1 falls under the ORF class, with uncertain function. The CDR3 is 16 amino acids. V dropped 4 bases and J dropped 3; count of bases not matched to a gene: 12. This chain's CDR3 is CASSPPLQGRCYEQYF. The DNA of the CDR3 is TGCGCCAGCAGTCCTCCGTTACAGGGGCGCTGCTACGAGCAGTACTTC.

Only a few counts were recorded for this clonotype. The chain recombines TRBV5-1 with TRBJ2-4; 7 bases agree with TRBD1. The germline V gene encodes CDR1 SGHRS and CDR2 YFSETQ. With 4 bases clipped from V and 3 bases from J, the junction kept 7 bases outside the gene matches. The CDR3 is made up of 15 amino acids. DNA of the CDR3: TGCGCCAGCAGCCCCGGGACAGTTGGCAAAAACATTCAGTACTTC. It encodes CASSPGTVGKNIQYF.

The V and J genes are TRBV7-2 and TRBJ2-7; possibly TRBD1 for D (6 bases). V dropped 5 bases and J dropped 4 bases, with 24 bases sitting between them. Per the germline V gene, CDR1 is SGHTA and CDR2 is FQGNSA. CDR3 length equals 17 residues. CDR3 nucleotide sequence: TGTGCCAGCAGCCACCCCCTTCGACAGGCGGGCAAGTACGAGCAGTACTTC. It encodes CASSHPLRQAGKYEQYF.

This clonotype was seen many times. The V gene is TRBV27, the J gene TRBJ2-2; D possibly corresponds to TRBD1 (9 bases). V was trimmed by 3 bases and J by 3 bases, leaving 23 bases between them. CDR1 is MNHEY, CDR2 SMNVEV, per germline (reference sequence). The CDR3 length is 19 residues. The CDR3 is CASSFILQGARGDTGELFF. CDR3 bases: TGTGCCAGCAGTTTTATATTACAGGGGGCGCGGGGGGACACCGGGGAGCTGTTTTTT.

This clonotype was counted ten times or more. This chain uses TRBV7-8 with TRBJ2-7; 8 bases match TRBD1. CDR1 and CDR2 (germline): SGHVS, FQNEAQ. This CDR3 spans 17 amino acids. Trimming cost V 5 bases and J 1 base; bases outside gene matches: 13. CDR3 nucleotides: TGTGCCAGCAGCCCCCGATCCGGACAGGGTGTTTCCTACGAGCAGTACTTC. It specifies CASSPRSGQGVSYEQYF.

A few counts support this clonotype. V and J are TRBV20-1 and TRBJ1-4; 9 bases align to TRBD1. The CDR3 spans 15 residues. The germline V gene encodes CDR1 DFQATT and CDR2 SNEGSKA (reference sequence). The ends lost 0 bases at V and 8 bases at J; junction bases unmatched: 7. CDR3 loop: CSARDLDRGSEKLFF. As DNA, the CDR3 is TGCAGTGCTAGAGATCTGGACAGGGGAAGCGAAAAACTGTTTTTT.

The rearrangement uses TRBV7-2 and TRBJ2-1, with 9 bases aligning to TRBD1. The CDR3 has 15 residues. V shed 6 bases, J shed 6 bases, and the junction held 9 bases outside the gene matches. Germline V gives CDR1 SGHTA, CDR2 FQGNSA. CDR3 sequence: CASRTQGAAFNEQFF. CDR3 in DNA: TGTGCCAGCAGGACACAGGGGGCAGCCTTCAATGAGCAGTTCTTC.

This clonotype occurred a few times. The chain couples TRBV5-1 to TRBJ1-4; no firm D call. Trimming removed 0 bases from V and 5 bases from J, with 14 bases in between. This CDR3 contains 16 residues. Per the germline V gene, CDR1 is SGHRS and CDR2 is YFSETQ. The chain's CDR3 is CASSLVSAASNEKLFF. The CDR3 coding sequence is TGCGCCAGCAGCTTGGTGTCCGCGGCGTCGAATGAAAAACTGTTTTTT.